The sequence of this T cell receptor beta chain was determined in a study of blood T cell repertoires in COVID-19 (dated by TCRdb to about 2020). As for the study more broadly: Samples covering the acute and convalescent phases of COVID-19 were provided by collaborators in the United States, Italy and Spain. The prospective study material was composed of cDNA or gDNA derived from T cells, B-cell-depleted T cells, or PBMCs. The dataset comprised deeply sampled blood TCRbeta repertoires from subjects exposed to, actively infected with, or recovered from COVID-19. A freely available public database, intended as a resource for researchers studying the immune response to SARS-CoV-2, is where the repertoires were released. Samples were obtained from the ongoing ImmuneRACE study (first 160 participants) and from over a thousand subjects provided by 6 global collaborators. A de-identified subject ID, COVID-19 status, age in years and sex were almost always included in the sample metadata. Where available, HLA class I and class II types were obtained from metadata supplied by the sample provider rather than from assay-based typing.

Paper-wide results and their limitations: How much clinical and demographic metadata was included differed by source and by participant, and the metadata was provided uncurated.

Points on this clone: Its antigen target is currently unknown. It has no much larger one-base neighbor in the sample; base qualities were not kept.

Participants in the prospective study were aged roughly 18 to 100 years, lived in 20 to 25 United States geographic areas, and enrolled through a virtual design. In the prospective study, participants were assigned to cohorts based on the clinical history participants reported in a screening survey and a study questionnaire. Recovered participants in ImmuneRACE Cohort 3 were defined as having two consecutive negative NP/OP PCR tests, clearance from a healthcare professional, or resolution of symptoms. Mobile phlebotomists in the prospective study collected whole blood, serum and a nasopharyngeal or oropharyngeal swab from every participant. Additional blood draws and questionnaires over an approximately 2-month period could optionally be provided by prospective study participants. Blood samples from the prospective study were shipped frozen or at room temperature prior to DNA extraction. TCRbeta CDR3 regions were amplified from genomic DNA by means of the immunoSEQ Assay, a bias-controlled multiplex PCR. The source study handled its data this way. The number of nucleated cells in each sample was estimated by amplification of reference gene primers within the assay. Sequence reads were collapsed and filtered to measure the absolute abundance of every unique TCRbeta CDR3 rearrangement. For each sample, productive Simpson clonality was calculated by taking the square root of Simpson's diversity index across productive rearrangements. The source is immuneACCESS, and TCRdb retained only in-frame sequences with V and J called. Part of the clones is not carried over; for the studies checked, unresolved V genes explain less than half of this, and the remainder is unexplained. V, J and clone size were drawn from that table, and D and trimming were deduced from the DNA. Across this sample there are around 130,000 clones, with roughly 90% seen only once. The ten largest clonotypes hold 2% to 2.5% of the sample.

The CDR3, from cysteine to phenylalanine, totals 15 residues. CDR3 DNA only is kept here, 45 bases in frame from base 1. The junction shows trimming of 2 bases on V and 0 bases on J, plus 10 bases between the germline ends. According to the germline V gene, CDR1 reads KGHSH and CDR2 reads LQKENI. This sequence originates from a woman between 45 and 60 years old who had recovered from COVID-19. The sequence joins TRBV18 to TRBJ1-1, with a tentative D gene TRBD1 over 5 matching bases. Sequencing was done on a sample of PBMCs or T cells enriched from blood (not recorded which). The DNA sequence is as follows: TGTGCCAGCTCACCAGTTCAGGGCTTGAACACTGAAGCTTTCTTT. Protein translation: CASSPVQGLNTEAFF.